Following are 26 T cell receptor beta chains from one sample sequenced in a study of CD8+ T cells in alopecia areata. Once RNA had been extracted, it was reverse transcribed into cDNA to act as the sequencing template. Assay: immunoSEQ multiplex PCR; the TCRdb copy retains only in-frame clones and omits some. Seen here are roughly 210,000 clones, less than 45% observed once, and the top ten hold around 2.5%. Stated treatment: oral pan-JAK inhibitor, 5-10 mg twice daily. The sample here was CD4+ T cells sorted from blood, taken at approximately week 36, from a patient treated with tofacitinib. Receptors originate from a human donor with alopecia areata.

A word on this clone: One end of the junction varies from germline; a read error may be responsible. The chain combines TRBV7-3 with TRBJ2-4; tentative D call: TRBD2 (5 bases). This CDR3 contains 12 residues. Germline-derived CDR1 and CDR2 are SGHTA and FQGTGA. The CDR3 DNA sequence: TGTGCCAGCAGCCCGGGAAGTTGGGGTTGGGACTTC. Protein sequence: CASSPGSWGWDF.

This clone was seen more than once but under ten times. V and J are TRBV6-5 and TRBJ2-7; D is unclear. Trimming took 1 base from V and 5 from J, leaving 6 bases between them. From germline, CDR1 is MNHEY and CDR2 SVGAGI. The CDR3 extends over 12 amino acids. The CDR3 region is CASSYLGNEQYF. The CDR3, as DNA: TGTGCCAGCAGTTACTTGGGGAACGAGCAGTACTTC.

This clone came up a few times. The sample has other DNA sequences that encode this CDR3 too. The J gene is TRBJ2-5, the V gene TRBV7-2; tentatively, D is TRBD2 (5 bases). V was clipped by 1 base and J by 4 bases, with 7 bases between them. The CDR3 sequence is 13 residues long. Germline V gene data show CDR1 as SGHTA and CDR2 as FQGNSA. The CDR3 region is CASSLGGGETQYF. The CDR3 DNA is TGTGCCAGCAGCTTAGGCGGAGGAGAGACCCAGTACTTC.

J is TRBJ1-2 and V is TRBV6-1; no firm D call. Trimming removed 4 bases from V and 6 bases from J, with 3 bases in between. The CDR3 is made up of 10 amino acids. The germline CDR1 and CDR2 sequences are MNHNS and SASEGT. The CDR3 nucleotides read TGTGCCAGCAGTGGCAATGGCTACACCTTC. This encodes CASSGNGYTF.

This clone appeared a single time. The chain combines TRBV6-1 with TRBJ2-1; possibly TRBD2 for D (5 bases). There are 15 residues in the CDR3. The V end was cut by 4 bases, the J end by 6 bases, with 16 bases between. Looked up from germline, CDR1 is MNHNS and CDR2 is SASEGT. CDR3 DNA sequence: TGTGCCAGCAGTGCGAGGGATACTATAGGCAATGAGCAGTTCTTC. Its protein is CASSARDTIGNEQFF.

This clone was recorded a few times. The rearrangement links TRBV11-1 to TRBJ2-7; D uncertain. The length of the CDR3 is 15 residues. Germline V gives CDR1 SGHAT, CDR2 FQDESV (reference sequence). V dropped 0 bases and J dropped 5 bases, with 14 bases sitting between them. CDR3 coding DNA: TGTGCCAGCAGCTTAGCGTGGCAAACCCCCAACGAGCAGTACTTC. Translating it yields CASSLAWQTPNEQYF.

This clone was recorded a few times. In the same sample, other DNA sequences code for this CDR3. The DNA for the CDR3 is TGCGCCAGCAGCCTCGGGAGGGACTACGAGCAGTACTTC. It codes for CASSLGRDYEQYF. The chain links TRBV5-1 to TRBJ2-7; 8 bases agree with TRBD2. The CDR3 contains 13 residues. Germline-derived CDR1 and CDR2 are SGHRS and YFSETQ. V trimming: 4 bases; J trimming: 3 bases; junction bases outside the gene matches: 3.

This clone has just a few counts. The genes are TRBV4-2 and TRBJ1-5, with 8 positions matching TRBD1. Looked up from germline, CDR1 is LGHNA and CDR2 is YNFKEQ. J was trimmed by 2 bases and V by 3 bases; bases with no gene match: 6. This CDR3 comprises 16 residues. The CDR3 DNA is TGTGCCAGCAGCCAGGTATCAGGGGGCGGCAATCAGCCCCAGCATTTT. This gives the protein CASSQVSGGGNQPQHF.

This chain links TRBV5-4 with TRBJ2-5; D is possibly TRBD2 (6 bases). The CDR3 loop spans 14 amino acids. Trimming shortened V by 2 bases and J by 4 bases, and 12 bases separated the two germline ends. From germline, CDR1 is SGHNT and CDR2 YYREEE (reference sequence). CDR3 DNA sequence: TGTGCCAGCAGCTTACCCAATAGCGGAGAGACCCAGTACTTC. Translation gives CASSLPNSGETQYF.

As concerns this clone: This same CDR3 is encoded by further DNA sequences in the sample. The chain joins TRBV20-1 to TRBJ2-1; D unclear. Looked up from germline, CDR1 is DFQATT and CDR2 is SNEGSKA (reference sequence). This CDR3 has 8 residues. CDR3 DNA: TGCAGCGCCAATGAGCAGTTCTTC. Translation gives CSANEQFF.

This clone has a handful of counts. This CDR3 reads CASSPWNEGQGSQHF. Here the CDR3 DNA reads TGTGCCAGCTCACCATGGAATGAGGGTCAAGGGTCCCAGCATTTT. The chain employs TRBV18 and TRBJ1-5, with D unclear. Germline loops: CDR1 KGHSH, CDR2 LQKENI. The CDR3 covers 15 residues. The ends were cut back, 2 bases at V and 11 bases at J, with 19 bases in the middle.

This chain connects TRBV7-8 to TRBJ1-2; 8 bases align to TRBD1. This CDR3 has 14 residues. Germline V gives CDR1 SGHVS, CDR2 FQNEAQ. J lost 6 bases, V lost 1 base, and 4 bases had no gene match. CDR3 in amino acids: CASSLVGQGNGYTF. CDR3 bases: TGTGCCAGCAGCTTAGTCGGACAGGGTAATGGCTACACCTTC.

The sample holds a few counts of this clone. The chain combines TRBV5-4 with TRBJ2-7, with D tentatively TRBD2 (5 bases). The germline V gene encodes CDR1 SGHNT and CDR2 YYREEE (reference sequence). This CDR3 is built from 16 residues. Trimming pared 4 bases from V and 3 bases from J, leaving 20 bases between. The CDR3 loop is CASSPADTRAVYEQYF. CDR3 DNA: TGTGCCAGCAGCCCCGCCGACACCCGAGCGGTCTACGAGCAGTACTTC.

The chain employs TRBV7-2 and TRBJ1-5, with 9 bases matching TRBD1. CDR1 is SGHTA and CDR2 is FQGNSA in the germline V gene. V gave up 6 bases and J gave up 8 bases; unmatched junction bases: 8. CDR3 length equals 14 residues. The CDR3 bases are TGTGCCAGCAGGCCTACAGGGGGCCTAAAGCCCCAGCATTTT. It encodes CASRPTGGLKPQHF.

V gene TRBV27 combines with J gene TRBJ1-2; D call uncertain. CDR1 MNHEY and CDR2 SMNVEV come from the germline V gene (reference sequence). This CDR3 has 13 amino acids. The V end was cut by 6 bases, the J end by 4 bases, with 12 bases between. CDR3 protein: CASSKDGSYGYTF. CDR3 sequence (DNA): TGTGCCAGCAGCAAGGACGGATCCTATGGCTACACCTTC.

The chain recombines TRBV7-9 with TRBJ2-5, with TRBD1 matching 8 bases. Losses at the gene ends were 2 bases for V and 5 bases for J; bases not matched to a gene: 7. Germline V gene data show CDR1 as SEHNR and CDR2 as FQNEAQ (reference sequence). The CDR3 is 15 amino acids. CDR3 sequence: CASSLFAGGSETQYF. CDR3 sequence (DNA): TGTGCCAGCAGCTTATTCGCAGGGGGCTCTGAGACCCAGTACTTC. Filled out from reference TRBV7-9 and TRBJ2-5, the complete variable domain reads DTGVSQNPRHKITKRGQNVTFRCDPISEHNRLYWYRQTLGQGPEFLTYFQNEAQLEKSRLLSDRFSAERPKGSFSTLEIQRTEQGDSAMYLCASSLFAGGSETQYFGPGTRLLVL.

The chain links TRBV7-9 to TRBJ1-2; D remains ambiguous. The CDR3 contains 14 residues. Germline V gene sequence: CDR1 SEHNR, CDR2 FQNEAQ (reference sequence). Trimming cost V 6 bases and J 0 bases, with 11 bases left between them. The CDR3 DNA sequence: TGTGCCAGCAGTACAGAGTTAGCTAACTATGGCTACACCTTC. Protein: CASSTELANYGYTF.

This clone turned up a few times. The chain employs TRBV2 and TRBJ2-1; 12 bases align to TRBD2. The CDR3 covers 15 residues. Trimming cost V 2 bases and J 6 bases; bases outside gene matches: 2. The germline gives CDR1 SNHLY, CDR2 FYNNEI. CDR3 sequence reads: CASSELAGGANEQFF. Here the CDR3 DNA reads TGTGCCAGCAGTGAACTAGCGGGAGGGGCCAATGAGCAGTTCTTC.

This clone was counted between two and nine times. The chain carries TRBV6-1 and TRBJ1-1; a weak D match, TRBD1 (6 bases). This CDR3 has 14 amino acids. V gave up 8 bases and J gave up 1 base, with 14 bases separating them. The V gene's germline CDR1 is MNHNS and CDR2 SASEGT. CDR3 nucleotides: TGTGCCAGCCCCGGGACAACGGGGAACACTGAAGCTTTCTTT. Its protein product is CASPGTTGNTEAFF.

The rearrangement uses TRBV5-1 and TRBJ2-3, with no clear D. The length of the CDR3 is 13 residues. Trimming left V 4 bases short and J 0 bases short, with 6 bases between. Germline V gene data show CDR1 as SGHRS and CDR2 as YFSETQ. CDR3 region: CASSPTSTDTQYF. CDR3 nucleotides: TGCGCCAGCAGCCCGACAAGCACAGATACGCAGTATTTT.

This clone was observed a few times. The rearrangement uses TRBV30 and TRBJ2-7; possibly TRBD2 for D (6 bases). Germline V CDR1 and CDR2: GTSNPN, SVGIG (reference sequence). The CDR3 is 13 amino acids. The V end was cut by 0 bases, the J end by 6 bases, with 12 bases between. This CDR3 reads CAWSVRLVSEQYF. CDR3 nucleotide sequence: TGTGCCTGGAGTGTTCGACTAGTTAGCGAGCAGTACTTC.

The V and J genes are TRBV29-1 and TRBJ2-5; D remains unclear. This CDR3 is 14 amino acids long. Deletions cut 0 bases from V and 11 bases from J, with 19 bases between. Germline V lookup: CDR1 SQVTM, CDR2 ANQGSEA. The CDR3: CSVEEQRSPTRQYF. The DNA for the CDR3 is TGCAGCGTTGAAGAACAGCGAAGCCCTACGAGGCAGTACTTC.

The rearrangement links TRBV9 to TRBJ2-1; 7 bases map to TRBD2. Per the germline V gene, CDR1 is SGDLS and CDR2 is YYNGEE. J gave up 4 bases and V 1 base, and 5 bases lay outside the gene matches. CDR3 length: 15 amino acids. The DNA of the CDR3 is TGTGCCAGCAGCGTACTAGCGGACATTTACAATGAGCAGTTCTTC. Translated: CASSVLADIYNEQFF.

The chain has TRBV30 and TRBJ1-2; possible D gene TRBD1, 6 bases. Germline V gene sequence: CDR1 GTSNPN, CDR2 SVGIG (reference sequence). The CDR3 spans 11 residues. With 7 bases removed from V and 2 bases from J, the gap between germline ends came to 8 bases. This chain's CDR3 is CAFGQNYGYTF. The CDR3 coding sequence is TGTGCCTTTGGACAGAACTATGGCTACACCTTC.

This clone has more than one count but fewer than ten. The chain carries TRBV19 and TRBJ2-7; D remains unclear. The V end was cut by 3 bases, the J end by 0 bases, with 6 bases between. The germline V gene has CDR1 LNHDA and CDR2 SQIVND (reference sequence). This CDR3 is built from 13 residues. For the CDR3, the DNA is TGTGCCAGTAGTATCGATCACTCCTACGAGCAGTACTTC. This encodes CASSIDHSYEQYF.

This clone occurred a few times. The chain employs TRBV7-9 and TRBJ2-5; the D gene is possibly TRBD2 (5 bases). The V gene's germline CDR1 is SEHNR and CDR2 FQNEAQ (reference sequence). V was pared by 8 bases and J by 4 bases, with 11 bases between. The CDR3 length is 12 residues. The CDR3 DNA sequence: TGTGCCAGCTCGGGGTTCGGAGAGACCCAGTACTTC. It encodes CASSGFGETQYF.